The 9 T cell receptor beta chains listed next were all sequenced from one sample in a study of shared clonotypes between healthy human individuals (dated by TCRdb to 2018 to 2020). Library construction relied on the immunoSEQ multiplex PCR assay. The source is immuneACCESS, and TCRdb retained only in-frame sequences with V and J called. Part of the clones is not carried over; for the studies checked, unresolved V genes explain less than half of this, and the remainder is unexplained. The sample table lists some 1 million clones, 65% to 75% of them with a count of one. About 1.5% of the sample belongs to the ten largest clones. Sequences were obtained from memory CD4+ T cells sorted from blood. In the paper's terms, the cell subset or site label means: CD45RA-negative fraction. Receptors were obtained from a young man in good health.

Regarding this clone: Distinct nucleotide sequences in the sample also encode this CDR3. In DNA, the CDR3 is TGCGCCAGCAGCCCCGGACAGGGTGGCTACACCTTC. Protein: CASSPGQGGYTF. The chain carries TRBV5-1 and TRBJ1-2; 8 positions agree with TRBD1. Germline V lookup: CDR1 SGHRS, CDR2 YFSETQ. The CDR3 has 12 residues. With 4 bases clipped from V and 7 bases from J, the junction kept 3 bases outside the gene matches.

The DNA of the CDR3 is TGTGCCTCCCGGGGAGAAGAAAAACTGTTTTTT. Amino acid sequence: CASRGEEKLFF. The chain links TRBV30 to TRBJ1-4; D uncertain. Trimming removed 7 bases at V and 8 bases at J, with 11 bases between. Germline V gene data show CDR1 as GTSNPN and CDR2 as SVGIG (reference sequence). The CDR3 totals 11 residues.

The V call is TRBV28, the J call TRBJ1-2; D is uncertain. This CDR3 has 12 residues. The germline V gene encodes CDR1 MDHEN and CDR2 SYDVKM. V was pared by 7 bases and J by 0 bases, with 6 bases between. The CDR3, as DNA: TGTGCCAGCAAAGATTCTAACTATGGCTACACCTTC. This sequence encodes CASKDSNYGYTF.

The chain couples TRBV2 to TRBJ1-1; D possibly corresponds to TRBD1 (6 bases). The CDR3 spans 12 residues. V shed 5 bases and J shed 4 bases, with 8 bases lying between them. The V gene's germline CDR1 is SNHLY and CDR2 FYNNEI. The CDR3 DNA follows: TGTGCCAGCAGTACAGGGATCACTGAAGCTTTCTTT. Translation gives CASSTGITEAFF.

This clone was detected ten times or more. In DNA form, the CDR3 reads TGTGCCAGCAGCTTCTGCGCTCCCCAGAAGTACTTC. The encoded protein is CASSFCAPQKYF. V and J are TRBV5-6 and TRBJ2-7; D unresolved. Germline CDR1 reads SGHDT; CDR2 reads YYEEEE. The V gene lost 2 bases and the J gene lost 11 bases, with 14 bases spanning the gap. The CDR3 loop spans 12 amino acids.

The gene calls are TRBV2 and TRBJ1-1, with TRBD1 as a possible D gene (5 bases). CDR1 SNHLY and CDR2 FYNNEI come from the germline V gene. V gave up 6 bases and J gave up 3 bases, with 8 bases separating them. The CDR3 spans 12 residues. For the CDR3, the DNA is TGTGCCAGCAGGCAGGGTTACACTGAAGCTTTCTTT. It yields the protein CASRQGYTEAFF.

V is TRBV5-1 and J is TRBJ1-1; the D gene is possibly TRBD1 (6 bases). The CDR3 has 13 residues. V lost 4 bases and J lost 10, with 17 bases in between. Germline V CDR1 and CDR2: SGHRS, YFSETQ. CDR3: CASSLGPQGVAFF. The CDR3 DNA reads as TGCGCCAGCAGCCTGGGGCCACAGGGTGTAGCTTTCTTT.

Written as DNA, the CDR3 is TGTGCCAGCAGCTTGGGAACTAGCGGGGACAATGAGCAGTTCTTC. Its protein is CASSLGTSGDNEQFF. This sequence joins TRBV5-4 and TRBJ2-1; 10 bases match TRBD2. The CDR3 consists of 15 residues. V gave up 0 bases and J gave up 5 bases; unmatched junction bases: 2. Germline CDR1 reads SGHNT; CDR2 reads YYREEE (reference sequence).

This sequence joins TRBV6-6 and TRBJ2-5; TRBD2 is a possible D gene (5 bases). The ends were cut back, 4 bases at V and 5 bases at J, with 8 bases in the middle. CDR1 and CDR2 (germline): MNHNY, SVGAGI (reference sequence). The CDR3 is made up of 12 amino acids. CDR3 sequence reads: CASSSQRETQYF. CDR3 bases: TGTGCCAGCAGTTCACAGCGGGAGACCCAGTACTTC.